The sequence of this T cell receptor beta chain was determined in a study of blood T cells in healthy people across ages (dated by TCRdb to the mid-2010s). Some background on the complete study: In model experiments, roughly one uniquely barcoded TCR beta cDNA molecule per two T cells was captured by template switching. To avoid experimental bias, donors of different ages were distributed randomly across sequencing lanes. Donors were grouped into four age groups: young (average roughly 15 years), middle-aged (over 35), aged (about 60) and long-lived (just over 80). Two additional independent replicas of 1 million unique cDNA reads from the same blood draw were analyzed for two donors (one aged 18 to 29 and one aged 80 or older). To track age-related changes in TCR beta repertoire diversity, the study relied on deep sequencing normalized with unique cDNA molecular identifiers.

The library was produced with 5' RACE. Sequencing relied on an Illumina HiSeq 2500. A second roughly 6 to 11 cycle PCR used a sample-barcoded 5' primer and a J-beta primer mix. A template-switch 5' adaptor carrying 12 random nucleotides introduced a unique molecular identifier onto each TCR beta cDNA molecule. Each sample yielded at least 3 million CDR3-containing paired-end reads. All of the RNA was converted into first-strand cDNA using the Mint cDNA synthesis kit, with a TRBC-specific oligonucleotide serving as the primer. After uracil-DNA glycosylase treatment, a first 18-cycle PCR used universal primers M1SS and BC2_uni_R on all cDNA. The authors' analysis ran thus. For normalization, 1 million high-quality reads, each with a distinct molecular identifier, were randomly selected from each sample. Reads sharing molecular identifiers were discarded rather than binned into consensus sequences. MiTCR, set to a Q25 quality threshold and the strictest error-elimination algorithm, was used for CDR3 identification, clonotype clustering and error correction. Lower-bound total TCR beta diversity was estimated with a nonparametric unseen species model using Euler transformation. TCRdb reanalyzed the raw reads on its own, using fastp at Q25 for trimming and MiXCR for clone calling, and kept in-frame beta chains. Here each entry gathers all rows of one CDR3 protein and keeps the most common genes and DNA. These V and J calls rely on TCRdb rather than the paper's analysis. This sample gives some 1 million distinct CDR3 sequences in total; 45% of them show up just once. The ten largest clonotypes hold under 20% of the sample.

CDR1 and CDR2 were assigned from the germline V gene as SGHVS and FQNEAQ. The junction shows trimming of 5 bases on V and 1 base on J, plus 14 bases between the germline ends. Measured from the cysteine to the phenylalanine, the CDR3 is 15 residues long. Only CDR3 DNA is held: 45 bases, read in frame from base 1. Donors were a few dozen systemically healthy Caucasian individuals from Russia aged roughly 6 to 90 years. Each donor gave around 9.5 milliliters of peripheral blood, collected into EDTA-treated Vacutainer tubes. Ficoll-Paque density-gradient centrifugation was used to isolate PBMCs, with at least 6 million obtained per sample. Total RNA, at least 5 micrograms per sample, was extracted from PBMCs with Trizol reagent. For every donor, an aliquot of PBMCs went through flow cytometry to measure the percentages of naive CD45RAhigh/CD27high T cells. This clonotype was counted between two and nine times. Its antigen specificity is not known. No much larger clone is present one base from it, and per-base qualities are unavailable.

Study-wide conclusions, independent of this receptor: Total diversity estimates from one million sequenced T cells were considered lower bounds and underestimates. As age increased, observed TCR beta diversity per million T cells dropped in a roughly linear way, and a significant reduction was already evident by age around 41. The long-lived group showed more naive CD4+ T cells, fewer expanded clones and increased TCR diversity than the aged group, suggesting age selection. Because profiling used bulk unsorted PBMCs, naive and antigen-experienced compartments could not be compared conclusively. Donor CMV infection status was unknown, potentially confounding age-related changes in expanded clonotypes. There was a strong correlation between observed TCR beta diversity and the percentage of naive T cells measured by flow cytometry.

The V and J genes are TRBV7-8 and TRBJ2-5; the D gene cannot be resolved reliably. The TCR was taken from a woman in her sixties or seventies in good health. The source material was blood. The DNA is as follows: TGTGCCAGCAGCCCACACTTGGGTCGCCAAGAGACCCAGTACTTC. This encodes CASSPHLGRQETQYF.